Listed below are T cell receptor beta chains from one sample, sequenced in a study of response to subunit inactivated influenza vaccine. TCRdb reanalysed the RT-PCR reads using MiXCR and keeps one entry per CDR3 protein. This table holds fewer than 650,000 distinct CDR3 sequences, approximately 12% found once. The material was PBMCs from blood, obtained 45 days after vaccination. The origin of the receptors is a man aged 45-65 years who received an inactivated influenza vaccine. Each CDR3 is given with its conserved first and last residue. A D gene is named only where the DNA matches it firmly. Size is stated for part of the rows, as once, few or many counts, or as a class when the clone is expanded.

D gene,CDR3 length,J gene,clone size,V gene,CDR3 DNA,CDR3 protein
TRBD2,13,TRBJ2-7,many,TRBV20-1,TGCAGTGCTCGTAGCGGGAGCTCCCACGAGCAGTACTTC,CSARSGSSHEQYF
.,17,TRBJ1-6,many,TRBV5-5,TGTGCCAGCAGCTTGGGACAGTCCCCCAACTATAATTCACCCCTCCACTTT,CASSLGQSPNYNSPLHF
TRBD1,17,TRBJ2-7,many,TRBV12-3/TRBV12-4,TGTGCCAGCAGTTTAGCGCTAGGGGGACAGGGTGCGTACGAGCAGTACTTC,CASSLALGGQGAYEQYF
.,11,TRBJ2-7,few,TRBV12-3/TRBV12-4,TGTGCCAGCGGGCAGCTGACGGGACTCAGCTTC,CASGQLTGLSF
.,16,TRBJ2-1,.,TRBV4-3,TGCGCCAGCAGCCAAGATCACCTTAACTCCTACAATGAGCAGTTCTTC,CASSQDHLNSYNEQFF
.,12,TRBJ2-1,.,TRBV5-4,TGTGCCAGCAGCGCCGACAGCAATGAGCAGTTCTTC,CASSADSNEQFF
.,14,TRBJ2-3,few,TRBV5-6,TGTGCCAGCAGCTATTATCCTTGGGCAGATACGCAGTATTTT,CASSYYPWADTQYF
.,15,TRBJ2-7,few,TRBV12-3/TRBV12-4,TGTGCCAGCAGTTTAGAAGGCGCGGGTTCCTACGAGCAGTACTTC,CASSLEGAGSYEQYF
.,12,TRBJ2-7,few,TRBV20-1,TGCAGTGCTAGCCTCCTCCAGTTCGAGCAGTACTTC,CSASLLQFEQYF
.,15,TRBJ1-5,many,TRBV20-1,TGCAGTGCTCCCAAGATCGGGACTGACACAGGGCCCCAGCATTTT,CSAPKIGTDTGPQHF
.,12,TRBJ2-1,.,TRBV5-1,TGCGCCAGCAGCTTGCTGGCGGGTGAGCAGTTCTTC,CASSLLAGEQFF
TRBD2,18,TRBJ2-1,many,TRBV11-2,TGTGCCAGCAGCGGGGGGACTAGCCCCAAAGTTTCCTACAATGAGCAGTTCTTC,CASSGGTSPKVSYNEQFF
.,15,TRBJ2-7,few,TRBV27,TGTGCCAGCAGTTTATTCGGGCCCCTCTCCTACGAGCAGTACTTC,CASSLFGPLSYEQYF
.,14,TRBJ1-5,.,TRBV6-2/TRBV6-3,TGTGCCAGCAGTTATCGAATGGGGAATCAGCCCCAGCATTTT,CASSYRMGNQPQHF
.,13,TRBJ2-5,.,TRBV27,TGTGCCAGCAGTTTGGACGAGAGAGGGACCCAGTACTTC,CASSLDERGTQYF
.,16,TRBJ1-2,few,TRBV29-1,TGCAGCGTTGACCCCCTCAGGAGCAGCCCTAACTATGGCTACACCTTC,CSVDPLRSSPNYGYTF
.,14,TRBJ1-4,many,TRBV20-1,TGCAGTGCTAGAGTTGGACTGAATAATGAAAAACTGTTTTTT,CSARVGLNNEKLFF
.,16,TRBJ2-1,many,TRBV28,TGTGCCAGCAGTTTATTGTCCAGGGGCGCCTTCGATGAGCAGTTCTTC,CASSLLSRGAFDEQFF
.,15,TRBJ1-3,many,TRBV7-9,TGTGCCAGCAGCCCCCCGTTGAGGTCGGGAAACACCATATATTTT,CASSPPLRSGNTIYF
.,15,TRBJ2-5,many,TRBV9,TGTGCCAGCAGCGTTTCTACCGGGTGGGAGGAGACCCAGTACTTC,CASSVSTGWEETQYF
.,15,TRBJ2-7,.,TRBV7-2,TGTGCCAGCAGCCCAGGAGTCACGGCCTCCTACGAGCAGTACTTC,CASSPGVTASYEQYF
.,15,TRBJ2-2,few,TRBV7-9,TGTGCCAGCAGCTTATTAAGGGTGAACACCGGGGAGCTGTTTTTT,CASSLLRVNTGELFF
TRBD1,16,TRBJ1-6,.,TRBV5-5,TGTGCCAGCAGCTTTCGGGACAGGATCTATAATTCACCCCTCCACTTT,CASSFRDRIYNSPLHF
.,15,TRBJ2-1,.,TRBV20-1,TGCAGTGCTAGAGGTGCCCCGAGCTCCTACAATGAGCAGTTCTTC,CSARGAPSSYNEQFF
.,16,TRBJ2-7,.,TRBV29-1,TGCAGCGTTGAAGAACTGGGCGGATCACGGGCGTACGAGCAGTACTTC,CSVEELGGSRAYEQYF
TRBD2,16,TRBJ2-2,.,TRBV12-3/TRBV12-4,TGTGCCAGCACCATATCTAGCGGGGCGAACACCGGGGAGCTGTTTTTT,CASTISSGANTGELFF
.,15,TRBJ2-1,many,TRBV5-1,TGCGCCAGCAGCTTGGACGGGGGTTTCTACAATGAGCAGTTCTTC,CASSLDGGFYNEQFF
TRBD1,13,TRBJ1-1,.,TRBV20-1,TGCAGTGCTCACAGGGGCACGGCCACTGAAGCTTTCTTT,CSAHRGTATEAFF
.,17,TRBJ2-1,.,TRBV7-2,TGTGCCAGCAGCTTCAGGCCGGGACATCGTCTCGGCAATGAGCAGTTCTTC,CASSFRPGHRLGNEQFF
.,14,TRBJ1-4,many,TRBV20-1,TGCAGTATAGGACGGGCGGGGGCTAATGAAAAACTGTTTTTT,CSIGRAGANEKLFF
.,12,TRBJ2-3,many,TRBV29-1,TGCAGCGTTGGGGCCAGGAGAGATACGCAGTATTTT,CSVGARRDTQYF
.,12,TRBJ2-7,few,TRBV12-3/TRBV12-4,TGTGCCAGCAGCCGGAGATCCTACGAGCAGTACTTC,CASSRRSYEQYF
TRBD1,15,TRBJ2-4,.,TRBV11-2,TGTGCCAGCAGCTACACAGGGGGCGAGGAGTACATTCAGTACTTC,CASSYTGGEEYIQYF
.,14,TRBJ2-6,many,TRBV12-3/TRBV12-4,TGTGCCAGCAGAGCATCCTCTGGGGCCAACGTCCTGACTTTC,CASRASSGANVLTF
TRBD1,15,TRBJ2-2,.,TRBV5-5,TGTGCCAGCAGCCCCAGGGGGCCCAACGCCGGGGAGCTGTTTTTT,CASSPRGPNAGELFF
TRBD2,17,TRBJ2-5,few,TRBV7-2,TGTGCCAGCAGCCTGTGGGGGAGGGGAGATGTTTCGGAGACCCAGTACTTC,CASSLWGRGDVSETQYF
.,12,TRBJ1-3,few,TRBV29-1,TGCAGCGTTGAGACAGATGGAAACACCATATATTTT,CSVETDGNTIYF
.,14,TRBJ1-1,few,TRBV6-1,TGTGCCAGCAGCAAGGGAAAGCACGGATATGAAGCTTTCTTT,CASSKGKHGYEAFF
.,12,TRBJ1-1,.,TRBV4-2,TGTGCCAGCAGCTACGCTGACACTGAAGCTTTCTTT,CASSYADTEAFF